The 25 T cell receptor beta chains below come from one sample, sequenced in a study of blood T cell repertoires in COVID-19. Profiling relied on immunoSEQ multiplex PCR, and the TCRdb table lists in-frame clones only, not all of them. This sample has 200,000 to 250,000 clones, with under 90% found just once. The sample consisted of peripheral blood. The receptors were gathered from a man in his 60s who had recovered from COVID-19.

The chain joins TRBV20-1 to TRBJ2-3; perhaps TRBD2 as D (6 bases). V shed 3 bases and J shed 7 bases, with 23 bases lying between them. Germline loops: CDR1 DFQATT, CDR2 SNEGSKA (reference sequence). This CDR3 has 16 amino acids. CDR3: CSASGGTGPPGNTQYF. The CDR3 DNA reads TGCAGTGCTAGTGGGGGGACTGGCCCTCCAGGGAATACGCAGTATTTT.

This clone was seen only a few times. The chain couples TRBV21-1 to TRBJ2-7; TRBD1 was called by the table and not checked on the DNA. TRBV21-1 is deemed a pseudogene. This CDR3 contains 15 residues. The CDR3: CASGPGALRGYEQYF. The CDR3 DNA reads as TGTGCCAGCGGCCCAGGGGCCCTTAGAGGCTACGAGCAGTACTTC.

The gene calls are TRBV9 and TRBJ2-3; 8 bases map to TRBD2. Germline assignment: CDR1 SGDLS and CDR2 YYNGEE. This CDR3 contains 14 residues. The ends lost 10 bases at V and 2 bases at J; junction bases unmatched: 9. The CDR3: CAAGRGALTDTQYF. The CDR3 DNA follows: TGTGCCGCCGGGAGGGGGGCCCTCACAGATACGCAGTATTTT.

The CDR3 reads CASSESGANYNEQFF. In DNA, the CDR3 is TGTGCCAGCAGTGAGAGCGGGGCGAACTACAATGAGCAGTTCTTC. J is TRBJ2-1 and V is TRBV2; 7 nucleotides agree with TRBD2. The V gene's germline CDR1 is SNHLY and CDR2 FYNNEI. V lost 3 bases, J lost 3 bases, and 5 bases stayed unmatched. The CDR3 is made up of 15 amino acids.

With respect to this clone: At one of its ends the junction is not consistent with the germline gene, which may arise from a read error. This chain links TRBV30 with TRBJ2-1; 7 bases align to TRBD1. The CDR3 consists of 15 residues. Germline V gives CDR1 GTSNPN, CDR2 SVGIG (reference sequence). CDR3 DNA: TGTGCCCGGAGACGTTCAGGGGGATCCTACAATGAGCAGTTCTTC. Amino acid sequence: CARRRSGGSYNEQFF.

The chain combines TRBV9 with TRBJ2-7, with no clear D. V was pared by 2 bases and J by 4 bases, with 10 bases between. This CDR3 is 13 amino acids long. Germline-derived CDR1 and CDR2 are SGDLS and YYNGEE. CDR3 nucleotides: TGTGCCAGCAGCGTTGATCCCTATTACGAGCAGTACTTC. It specifies CASSVDPYYEQYF.

This chain uses TRBV28 with TRBJ1-4; TRBD1 aligns across 8 bases. The CDR3 loop spans 13 amino acids. CDR1 is MDHEN, CDR2 SYDVKM, per germline. Trimming removed 6 bases from V and 8 bases from J; junction bases left unmatched: 5. CDR3: CASRSGQVEKLFF. The CDR3 coding sequence is TGTGCCAGCAGATCGGGACAGGTGGAAAAACTGTTTTTT. The whole variable domain, remainder taken from reference TRBV28 and TRBJ1-4, is DVKVTQSSRYLVKRTGEKVFLECVQDMDHENMFWYRQDPGLGLRLIYFSYDVKMKEKGDIPEGYSVSREKKERFSLILESASTNQTSMYLCASRSGQVEKLFFGSGTQLSVL.

The V call is TRBV18, the J call TRBJ2-2, with 7 bases lining up with TRBD1. The CDR3 length is 16 residues. V shed 5 bases and J 4 bases; nucleotides not matched to a gene: 10. The germline CDR1 and CDR2 sequences are KGHSH and LQKENI. The CDR3 sequence: CASSATRGKFTGELFF. In DNA form, the CDR3 reads TGTGCCAGCTCAGCAACCAGGGGGAAGTTCACCGGGGAGCTGTTTTTT.

The chain carries TRBV12-5 and TRBJ2-5; TRBD2 agrees at 8 bases. The CDR3 sequence is 21 residues long. V lost 0 bases, J lost 5 bases, and 23 bases stayed unmatched. Germline V gene data show CDR1 as LGHNT and CDR2 as FRNRAP. The CDR3 sequence is CASGLVPTPRGREGYGETQYF. The DNA for the CDR3 is TGTGCTAGTGGTTTGGTACCGACACCCCGTGGACGGGAGGGTTACGGGGAGACCCAGTACTTC.

The chain links TRBV19 to TRBJ2-3; D unresolved. Germline assignment: CDR1 LNHDA and CDR2 SQIVND (reference sequence). The CDR3 runs 15 residues. V was cut by 3 bases and J by 3 bases, with 13 bases left in between. In nucleotides, the CDR3 is TGTGCCAGTAGTATCTCACTAACGGTGACAGATACGCAGTATTTT. Encoded protein: CASSISLTVTDTQYF.

This rearrangement joins TRBV7-3 to TRBJ2-5, with 7 bases aligning to TRBD1. CDR1 and CDR2 from the germline V gene are SGHTA and FQGTGA. V was clipped by 5 bases and J by 2 bases; unmatched bases: 5. The length of the CDR3 is 14 residues. The CDR3 sequence is CASSPTGQQETQYF. CDR3 in DNA: TGTGCCAGCAGCCCGACGGGACAGCAAGAGACCCAGTACTTC.

The genes are TRBV5-6 and TRBJ1-2; D not resolved. The V and J ends lost 3 bases and 4 bases respectively, with 10 bases between them. The CDR3 sequence is 13 residues long. Germline lookup yields CDR1 SGHDT and CDR2 YYEEEE. The CDR3 DNA sequence: TGTGCCAGCAGCTCCGCGGGAGGCTATGGCTACACCTTC. This translates into CASSSAGGYGYTF. Variable domain in full (rest from reference TRBV5-6 and TRBJ1-2): DAGVTQSPTHLIKTRGQQVTLRCSPKSGHDTVSWYQQALGQGPQFIFQYYEEEERQRGNFPDRFSGHQFPNYSSELNVNALLLGDSALYLCASSSAGGYGYTFGSGTRLTVV.

This CDR3 reads CASSEEGQGAGYTF. DNA of the CDR3: TGTGCCAGCAGTGAAGAAGGACAGGGGGCTGGCTACACCTTC. V usage is TRBV2 and J usage is TRBJ1-2; 11 nucleotides agree with TRBD1. J lost 7 bases, V lost 1 base, and 2 bases had no gene match. Germline loops: CDR1 SNHLY, CDR2 FYNNEI. There are 14 residues in the CDR3.

The chain employs TRBV3-1 (or the pseudogene TRBV3-2) and TRBJ2-3; 14 bases are a match to TRBD2. The CDR3 runs 16 residues. V lost 5 bases, J lost 5 bases, and 6 bases stayed unmatched. CDR1 and CDR2 (germline): LGHDT, YNNKEL (reference sequence). The CDR3 DNA is TGTGCCAGCAGCTTCCCCGGGACTAGCGGGAGAGATACGCAGTATTTT. As protein: CASSFPGTSGRDTQYF.

This chain uses TRBV28 with TRBJ2-7, with 7 bases aligning to TRBD1. Germline values: CDR1 MDHEN, CDR2 SYDVKM. J lost 2 bases, V lost 10 bases, and 11 bases had no gene match. CDR3 length: 14 amino acids. CDR3 amino acids: CATNVGTVAYEQYF. The CDR3 DNA reads TGTGCCACCAACGTCGGGACAGTGGCCTACGAGCAGTACTTC.

V is TRBV21-1 and J is TRBJ2-7; TRBD1 is the table's D call, not checked against the DNA. TRBV21-1 represents a pseudogene. The CDR3 runs to 17 residues. As DNA, the CDR3 is TGTGCCAGCAGCGACCGGGACAGGGGTAGCTTCAACTACGAGCAGTACTTC. It is translated as CASSDRDRGSFNYEQYF.

This CDR3 is CASSFSVIGQGSTDTQYF. CDR3 DNA sequence: TGTGCCAGCAGCTTCTCAGTAATTGGGCAGGGTAGCACAGATACGCAGTATTTT. This rearrangement joins TRBV5-5 to TRBJ2-3; a weak D match, TRBD1 (5 bases). CDR1 is SGHKS, CDR2 YYEKEE, per germline (reference sequence). The length of the CDR3 is 18 residues. V was clipped by 2 bases and J by 0 bases, with 19 bases between them.

The chain joins TRBV11-1 to TRBJ2-2; 9 nucleotides align to TRBD1. The CDR3 covers 15 residues. Germline CDR1 is SGHAT and CDR2 is FQDESV (reference sequence). With V trimmed by 4 bases and J by 5 bases, 5 bases remained unmatched. In DNA, the CDR3 is TGTGCCAGCAGCTCAAACAGGGGGCATACCGGGGAGCTGTTTTTT. This sequence encodes CASSSNRGHTGELFF.

V gene TRBV6-2 or TRBV6-3 combines with J gene TRBJ2-7, with TRBD1 matching over 7 bases. Per the germline V gene, CDR1 is MNHEY and CDR2 is SVGEGT. The V segment lost 2 bases and the J segment 5 bases; nucleotides outside the gene matches: 3. This CDR3 comprises 13 residues. Written as DNA, the CDR3 is TGTGCCAGCAGTTACAGGGGGCAAAACGAGCAGTACTTC. Translating gives CASSYRGQNEQYF.

Here the CDR3 DNA reads TGTGCCACCAGTGATTTTAAAGCGGGGGGGAACAATGAGCAGTTCTTC. Amino acid sequence: CATSDFKAGGNNEQFF. The rearrangement links TRBV24-1 to TRBJ2-1, with 10 bases that match TRBD2. The V gene end was trimmed by 1 base and the J gene end by 5 bases; junction bases not matched to a gene: 4. Germline CDR1 reads KGHDR; CDR2 reads SFDVKD. The CDR3 runs to 16 residues.

The chain has TRBV18 and TRBJ2-3; 11 bases are shared with TRBD2. After removal of 6 bases from V and 1 base from J, the junction contained 6 bases not matched to a gene. CDR3 size: 16 residues. The germline V gene encodes CDR1 KGHSH and CDR2 LQKENI. The CDR3 is CASSISGGAGTDTQYF. The DNA for the CDR3 is TGTGCCAGCTCCATTAGCGGGGGGGCTGGCACAGATACGCAGTATTTT.

The gene calls are TRBV3-1 (or the pseudogene TRBV3-2) and TRBJ2-6, with D uncertain. Trimming cost V 3 bases and J 0 bases, with 6 bases left between them. From germline, CDR1 is LGHDT and CDR2 YNNKEL (reference sequence). The CDR3 is made up of 15 amino acids. CDR3 residues: CASSQSHSGANVLTF. In DNA form, the CDR3 reads TGTGCCAGCAGCCAGTCCCACTCTGGGGCCAACGTCCTGACTTTC.

This clone was detected ten times or more. V and J are TRBV5-1 and TRBJ2-1; D remains unclear. Trimming removed 2 bases from V and 7 bases from J, with 7 bases in between. Per germline, CDR1 SGHRS and CDR2 YFSETQ. The CDR3 has 12 residues. Here the CDR3 DNA reads TGCGCCAGCAGCTTTAGAGGAAATGAGCAGTTCTTC. As protein: CASSFRGNEQFF.

This clone occurred a few times. CDR3 sequence (DNA): TGTGCCACCAGTGATTTTACTAGCATGGATGAGCAGTTCTTC. It specifies CATSDFTSMDEQFF. The V and J genes are TRBV24-1 and TRBJ2-1; tentatively, D is TRBD2 (6 bases). V lost 1 base to trimming and J lost 8 bases, with 11 bases between them. The CDR3 length is 14 residues. Germline CDR1 is KGHDR and CDR2 is SFDVKD.

V usage is TRBV14 and J usage is TRBJ1-4; D unresolved. Deletions cut 1 base from V and 4 bases from J, with 10 bases between. The CDR3 runs to 15 residues. Germline V gene lookup returns CDR1 SGHDN and CDR2 FVKESK. CDR3 residues: CASSQVMSRNEKLFF. The CDR3 nucleotides are TGTGCCAGCAGCCAAGTCATGAGCCGTAATGAAAAACTGTTTTTT.